This is a list of T cell receptor beta chains from one sample in a study of CD8 T cells in ankylosing spondylitis. Each CDR3 protein is one row after TCRdb ran MiXCR on the 5' RACE reads. Of approximately 520,000 distinct CDR3 sequences listed, 5.3% are singletons. Material for sequencing was blood, either unsorted or a sorted T cell fraction (not recorded which). Source of these receptors: a male donor with ankylosing spondylitis. Both conserved end residues are part of each CDR3. Fields, in order: V gene, CDR3 length, CDR3 protein.

>TRBV7-9|14
CASCRERGSYEQYF
>TRBV4-2|15
CASSLLTGTNEKLFF
>TRBV7-3|14
CASSSGTATGELFF
>TRBV29-1|13
CSADWRLHNEQFF
>TRBV27|15
CASGRLSTEGYEQYF
>TRBV11-1|14
CASSFLTWDSEAFF
>TRBV20-1|15
CSARDSASGRYEQYF
>TRBV25-1|14
CASSLGGTNQPQHF
>TRBV7-9|12
CASSLGGRAAFF
>TRBV7-9|13
CASSPPRWETQYF
>TRBV5-1|17
CASSFGSNFANTGELFF
>TRBV4-1|14
CASSQDGMAGPEFF
>TRBV29-1|13
CSVTIRGDYEQYF
>TRBV15|14
CATRDNQGVQPQHF
>TRBV7-9|15
CASSRGQTLNTEAFF
>TRBV4-1|16
CASSRGGALSWGEQYF
>TRBV7-6|13
CASSFGFGYEQYF
>TRBV10-3|16
CAISESGGRSSYEQYF
>TRBV20-1|15
CSASDRLYGANVLTF
>TRBV6-1|14
CASSEDTQKNIQYF
>TRBV14|15
CASSQPGLAGGEQFF
>TRBV27|13
CASLGQGAFEQYF
>TRBV7-9|16
CASSSPGARKRGEQFF
>TRBV15|14
CATSRDRGLGELFF
>TRBV28|14
CASSSLGGAYEQYF
>TRBV5-5|14
CASSLGAYSYEQYF
>TRBV20-1|14
CSAREGGAYNEQFF
>TRBV20-1|14
CSASPPSNTGELFF
>TRBV6-1|13
CASSEGRNYEQYF
>TRBV5-1|14
CASSLIREGETQYF
>TRBV5-1|15
CASSSGQGRYSPLHF
>TRBV5-1|14
CASSEDYRNTEAFF
>TRBV20-1|16
CSARDTTSGGAGELFF
>TRBV12-3/TRBV12-4|18
CTRSTLDLAGGPPDTQYF
>TRBV7-2|12
CASSAFGAEAFF
>TRBV28|17
CASGSLTGPYSNQPQHF
>TRBV18|15
CASSPSGRDVYGYTF
>TRBV5-1|13
CASSGPSSYEQYF
>TRBV20-1|14
CSARVWGTENIQYF
>TRBV7-2|16
CASSWGLAVRYNEQFF
>TRBV2|15
CAAGADTPRSYEQYF
>TRBV7-9|16
CASSSKRGRGTGELFF
>TRBV6-1|15
CASNNGGISGNTIYF
>TRBV7-9|12
CASSLGSNTQYF
>TRBV5-1|15
CASSGRSGVVDTQYF
>TRBV4-3|19
CASSHRLGTGAYGANVLTF
>TRBV25-1|15
CASSASSATIYGYTF
>TRBV27|15
CASSLRTGLPYEQYF
>TRBV27|17
CASSLFWGRASTDTQYF
>TRBV7-2|13
CASSLAGDSPLHF
>TRBV7-2|16
CASSLGGSAMNTEAFF
>TRBV30|16
CAWKKGPGLANYEQYF
>TRBV5-1|15
CASSLAVAQSYGYTF
>TRBV27|12
CASQTGWNEQFF
>TRBV20-1|16
CSASLESTLASREQFF
>TRBV29-1|15
CSVERPGGSYNEQFF
>TRBV7-2|14
CASSRTGTVSPLHF